Each of the 2 T cell receptor beta chains below was sequenced from the same sample in a study of T cells in Graves' hyperthyroidism and ophthalmopathy. The CDR3 regions of TCR beta were amplified from RNA transcripts. With the HTBI primer set, the TCR CDR3 went through a first round of RT-PCR. TCRdb re-analysed the multiplex PCR reads in MiXCR, keeping a single row per CDR3 protein. This repertoire shows 600,000 or so distinct CDR3 sequences, more than 45% found once; its top ten account for roughly 8.2%. Sequencing was performed on peripheral blood or thyroid tissue (not recorded which). The receptors were gathered from a woman between 18 and 29 years old with Graves' hyperthyroidism.

J is TRBJ1-1 and V is TRBV11-2, with D unresolved. The length of the CDR3 is 14 residues. The V end lost 2 bases, the J end lost 1 base, and 8 bases lay between the germline ends. Germline V CDR1 and CDR2: SGHAT, FQNNGV. CDR3 DNA sequence: TGTGCCAGCAGCTTACTGCCGGGGAACACTGAAGCTTTCTTT. Encoded protein: CASSLLPGNTEAFF.

This clonotype was seen a few times. V gene TRBV24-1 combines with J gene TRBJ2-7; 9 bases map to TRBD2. With 3 bases clipped from V and 2 bases from J, the junction kept 7 bases outside the gene matches. CDR3 size: 16 residues. Germline values: CDR1 KGHDR, CDR2 SFDVKD. The CDR3 bases are TGTGCCACCAGTGATATATCGCGGGAGGGGACCTACGAGCAGTACTTC. Translation gives CATSDISREGTYEQYF.